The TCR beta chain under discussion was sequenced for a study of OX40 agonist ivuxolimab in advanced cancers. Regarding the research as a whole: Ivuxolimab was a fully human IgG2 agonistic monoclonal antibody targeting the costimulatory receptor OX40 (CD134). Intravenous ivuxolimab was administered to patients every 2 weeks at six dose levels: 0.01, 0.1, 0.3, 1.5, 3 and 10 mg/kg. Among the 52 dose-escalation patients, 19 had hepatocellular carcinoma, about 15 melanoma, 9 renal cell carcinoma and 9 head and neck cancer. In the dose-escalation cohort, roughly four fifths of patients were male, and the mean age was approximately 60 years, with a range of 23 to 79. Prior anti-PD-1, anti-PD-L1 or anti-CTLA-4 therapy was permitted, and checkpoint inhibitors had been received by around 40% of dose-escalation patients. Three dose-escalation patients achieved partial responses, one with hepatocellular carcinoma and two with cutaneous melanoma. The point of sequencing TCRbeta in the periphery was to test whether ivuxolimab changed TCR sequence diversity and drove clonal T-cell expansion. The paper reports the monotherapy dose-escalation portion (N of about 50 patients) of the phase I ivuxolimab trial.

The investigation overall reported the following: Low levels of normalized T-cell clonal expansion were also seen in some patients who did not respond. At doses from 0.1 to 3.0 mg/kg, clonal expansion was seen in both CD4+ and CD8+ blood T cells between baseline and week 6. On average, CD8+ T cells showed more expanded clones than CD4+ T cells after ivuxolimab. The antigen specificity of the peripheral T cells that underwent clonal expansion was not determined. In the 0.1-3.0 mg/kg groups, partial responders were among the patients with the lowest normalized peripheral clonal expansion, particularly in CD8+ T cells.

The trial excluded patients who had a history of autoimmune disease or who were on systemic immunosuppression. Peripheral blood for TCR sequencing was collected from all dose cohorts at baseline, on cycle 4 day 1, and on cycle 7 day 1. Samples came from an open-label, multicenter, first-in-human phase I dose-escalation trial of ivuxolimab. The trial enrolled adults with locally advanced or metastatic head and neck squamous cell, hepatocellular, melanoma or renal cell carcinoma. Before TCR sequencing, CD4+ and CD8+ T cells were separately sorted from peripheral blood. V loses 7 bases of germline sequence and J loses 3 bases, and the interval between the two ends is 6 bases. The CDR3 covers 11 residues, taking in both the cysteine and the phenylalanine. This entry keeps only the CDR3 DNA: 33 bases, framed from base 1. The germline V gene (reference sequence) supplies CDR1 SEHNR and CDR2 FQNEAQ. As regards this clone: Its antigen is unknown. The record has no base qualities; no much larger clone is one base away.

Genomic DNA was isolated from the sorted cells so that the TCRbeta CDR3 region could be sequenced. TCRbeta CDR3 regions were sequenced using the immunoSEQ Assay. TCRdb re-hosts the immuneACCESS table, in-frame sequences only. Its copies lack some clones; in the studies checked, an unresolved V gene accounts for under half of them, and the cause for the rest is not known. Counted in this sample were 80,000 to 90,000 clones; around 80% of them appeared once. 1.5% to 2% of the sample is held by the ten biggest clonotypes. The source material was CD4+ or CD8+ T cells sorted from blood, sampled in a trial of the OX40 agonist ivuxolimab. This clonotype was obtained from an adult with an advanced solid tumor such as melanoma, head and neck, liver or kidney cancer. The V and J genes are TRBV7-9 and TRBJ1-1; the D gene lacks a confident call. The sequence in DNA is TGTGCCAGCACCACGTACACTGAAGCTTTCTTT. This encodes CASTTYTEAFF.